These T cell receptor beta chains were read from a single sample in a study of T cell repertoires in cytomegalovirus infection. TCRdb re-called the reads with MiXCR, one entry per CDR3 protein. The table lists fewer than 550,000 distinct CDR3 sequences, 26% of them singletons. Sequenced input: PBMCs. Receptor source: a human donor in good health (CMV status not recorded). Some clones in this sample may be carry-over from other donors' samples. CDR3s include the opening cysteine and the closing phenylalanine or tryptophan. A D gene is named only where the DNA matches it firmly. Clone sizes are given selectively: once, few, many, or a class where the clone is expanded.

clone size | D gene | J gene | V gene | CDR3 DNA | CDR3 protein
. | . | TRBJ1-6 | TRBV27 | TGTGCCAGCAGTTTAGTAGGTTCCTATAATTCACCCCTCCACTTT | CASSLVGSYNSPLHF
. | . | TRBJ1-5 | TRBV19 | TGTGCCAGTAGTATAGCCTGGAGACCCGATCAGCCCCAGCATTTT | CASSIAWRPDQPQHF
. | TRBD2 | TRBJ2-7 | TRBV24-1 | TGTGCCACCAGTGAACAAGGGACTAGCGGATCCTACGAGCAGTACTTC | CATSEQGTSGSYEQYF
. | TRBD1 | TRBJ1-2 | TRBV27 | TGTGCCAGCAGTAGGGACAGTAACCGTTATGGCTACACCTTC | CASSRDSNRYGYTF
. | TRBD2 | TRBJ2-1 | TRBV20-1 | TGCAGTGCCAGAGGCGGGAGGGACTTCTACAATGAGCAGTTCTTC | CSARGGRDFYNEQFF
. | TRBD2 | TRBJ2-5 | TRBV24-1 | TGTGCCACCAGTGATTTGGGGCTAGCGGGAGCGGGGACCCAGTACTTC | CATSDLGLAGAGTQYF
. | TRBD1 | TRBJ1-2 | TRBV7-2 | TGTGCCAGCCACCCGGGACAGGTCGGTGGCTACCCCTTC | CASHPGQVGGYPF
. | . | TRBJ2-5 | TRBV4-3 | TGCGCCAGCAGCCAAGACGAGGGTGTATTTGTAGGGACCCAGTACTTC | CASSQDEGVFVGTQYF
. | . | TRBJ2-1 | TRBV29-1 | TGCGCCTTTGGCAGTACTTACAATGAGCAGTTCTTC | CAFGSTYNEQFF
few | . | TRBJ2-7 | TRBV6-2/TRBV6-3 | TGTGCCAGCAGGATTGCGGGACACCTCTCCGAGCAGTACTTC | CASRIAGHLSEQYF
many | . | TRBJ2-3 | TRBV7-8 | TGTGCCAGCAGCTTACCCCCTGTAGCGGACCAGTATTTT | CASSLPPVADQYF
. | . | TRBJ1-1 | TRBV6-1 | TGTGCCAGCAGTTTTGGACGGGGGAACACTGAAGCTTTCTTT | CASSFGRGNTEAFF
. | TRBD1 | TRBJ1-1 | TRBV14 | TGTGCCAGCAGCCAAGGGACAGGGGTGTCCACTGAAGCTTTCTTT | CASSQGTGVSTEAFF
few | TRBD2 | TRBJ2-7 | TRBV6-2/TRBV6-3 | TGTGCCAGCAGACCCCCATCGGGACTAGCCTACGAGCAGTACTTC | CASRPPSGLAYEQYF
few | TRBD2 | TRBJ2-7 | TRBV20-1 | TGCAGTGCTAATAGGGCTAGCGGGCCTCGCGAGCAGTACTTC | CSANRASGPREQYF
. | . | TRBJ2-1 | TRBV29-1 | TGCAGCGTCTCAGGGGTCCAATACAATGAGCAGTTCTTC | CSVSGVQYNEQFF
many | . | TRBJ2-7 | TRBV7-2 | TGTGCCAGCAGCTTAGAACAGCTAACCTACGAGCAGTACTTC | CASSLEQLTYEQYF
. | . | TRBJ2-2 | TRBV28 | TGTGCCAGCAGTCCTACAGACAGCTACACCGGGGAGCTGTTTTTT | CASSPTDSYTGELFF
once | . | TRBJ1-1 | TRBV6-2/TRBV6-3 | TGTGCCAGCAGTCAACTACCTAGACAGGCTGAAGCTTTCTTT | CASSQLPRQAEAFF
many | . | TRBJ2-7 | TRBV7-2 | TGTGCCAGCAGCCTTTTCAGTTGGGGCGAGCAGTACTTC | CASSLFSWGEQYF
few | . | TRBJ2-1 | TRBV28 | TGTGCCAGCAGTTTTATTATCGGGAGCAATGAGCAGTTCTTC | CASSFIIGSNEQFF
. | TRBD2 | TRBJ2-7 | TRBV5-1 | TGCGCCAGCAGCTCGACGTATAGCGGGAGGGCCTACGAGCAGTACTTC | CASSSTYSGRAYEQYF